This TCR beta chain was identified in a study of regulatory T cells in long-lasting Graves disease. This clonotype was observed many times. Time point meaning: newly diagnosed GD, antithyroid drugs for less than 3 months. Construction of the TCR library relied on RNA isolated from PBMCs. According to the study, TCR beta libraries were built with iRepertoire HTBI primers and CDR3-region Arm-PCR. TCRdb reanalysed the multiplex PCR reads using MiXCR and keeps one entry per CDR3 protein. The sample has hundreds of thousands of distinct CDR3 sequences, 12% seen once. Per the germline V gene, CDR1 is GTSNPN and CDR2 is SVGIG (reference sequence). This CDR3 is 12 amino acids long. Trimming took off 7 bases at V and 8 bases at J, with 17 bases between the two ends. These data were also filed under a second study, of T cells in Graves' hyperthyroidism and ophthalmopathy. That report notes: TCR CDR3 regions were first amplified by RT-PCR with HTBI primers.

The chain has TRBV30 and TRBJ1-2; TRBD1 might be the D (6 bases). The specimen was peripheral blood mononuclear cells (PBMCs), collected at new diagnosis, from a patient treated with antithyroid drugs. The sequence was obtained from a woman aged 25-40 years with Graves disease. CDR3 nucleotide sequence: TGTGCCTTTGGAAGGGGGGCCGGGGGCTACACCTTC. Encoded protein: CAFGRGAGGYTF.